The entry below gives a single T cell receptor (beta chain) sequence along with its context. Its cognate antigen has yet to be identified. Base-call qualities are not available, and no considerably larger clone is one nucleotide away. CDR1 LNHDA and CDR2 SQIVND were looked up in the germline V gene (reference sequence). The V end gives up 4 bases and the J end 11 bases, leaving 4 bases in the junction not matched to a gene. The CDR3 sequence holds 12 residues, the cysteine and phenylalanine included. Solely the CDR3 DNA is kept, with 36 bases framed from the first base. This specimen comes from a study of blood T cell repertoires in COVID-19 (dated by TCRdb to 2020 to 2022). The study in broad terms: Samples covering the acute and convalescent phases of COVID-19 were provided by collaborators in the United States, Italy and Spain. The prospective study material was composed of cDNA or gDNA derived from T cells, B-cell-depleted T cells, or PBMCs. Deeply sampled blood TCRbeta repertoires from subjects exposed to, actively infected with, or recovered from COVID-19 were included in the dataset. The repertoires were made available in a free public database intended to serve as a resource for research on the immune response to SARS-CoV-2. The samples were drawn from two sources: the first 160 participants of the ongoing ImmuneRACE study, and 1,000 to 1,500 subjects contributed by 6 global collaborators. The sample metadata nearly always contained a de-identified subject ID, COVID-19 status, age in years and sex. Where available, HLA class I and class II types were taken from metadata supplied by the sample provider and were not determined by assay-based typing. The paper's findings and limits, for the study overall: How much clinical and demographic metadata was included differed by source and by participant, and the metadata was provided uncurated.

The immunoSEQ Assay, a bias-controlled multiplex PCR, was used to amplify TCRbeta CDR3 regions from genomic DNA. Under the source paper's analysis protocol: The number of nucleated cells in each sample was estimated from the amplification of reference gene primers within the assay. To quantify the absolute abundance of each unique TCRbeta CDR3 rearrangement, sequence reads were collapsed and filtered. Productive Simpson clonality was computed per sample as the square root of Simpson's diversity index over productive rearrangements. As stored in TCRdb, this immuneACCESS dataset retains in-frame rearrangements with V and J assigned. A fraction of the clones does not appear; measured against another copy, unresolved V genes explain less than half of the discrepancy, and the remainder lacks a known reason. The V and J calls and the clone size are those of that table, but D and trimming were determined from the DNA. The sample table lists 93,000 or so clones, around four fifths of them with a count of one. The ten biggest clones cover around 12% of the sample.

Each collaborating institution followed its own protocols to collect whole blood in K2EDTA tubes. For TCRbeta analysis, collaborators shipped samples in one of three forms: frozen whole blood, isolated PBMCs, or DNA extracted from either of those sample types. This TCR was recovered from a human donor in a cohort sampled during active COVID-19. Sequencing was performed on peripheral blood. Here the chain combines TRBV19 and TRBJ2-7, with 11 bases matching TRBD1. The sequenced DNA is TGTGCCAGTAGTAGCCGGGACAGGGGGAAGTACTTC. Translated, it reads CASSSRDRGKYF.